This TCR beta chain was sequenced during a study of T-cell memory formation after mild COVID-19. Study findings and constraints: Clones that contracted from day 15 to 85 had balanced CD4/CD8; later expanders were CD4+ biased.

As concerns this clonotype: Its antigen is unidentified.

Via MiXCR, TCRdb re-called the 5' RACE reads, giving one row per CDR3 protein. The data hold tens of thousands of distinct CDR3 sequences, with approximately 6.5% observed a single time. The sample taken for sequencing was PBMCs or a T cell subset sorted from them (not recorded which). This TCR was sampled from an adult who had mild COVID-19 (a few samples of this study predate the infection). Cell type and time point are not known.

The CDR3 region is CASRKTSGSSYEQYF. The CDR3 DNA reads TGTGCCAGTAGGAAGACTAGCGGGAGCTCCTACGAGCAGTACTTC. V gene TRBV19 combines with J gene TRBJ2-7; TRBD2 matches at 12 bases. With 6 bases clipped from V and 0 bases from J, the junction kept 3 bases outside the gene matches. This CDR3 comprises 15 residues. Germline CDR1 is LNHDA and CDR2 is SQIVND (reference sequence). The entire variable domain, with the rest obtained from reference TRBV19 and TRBJ2-7, is as follows: DGGITQSPKYLFRKEGQNVTLSCEQNLNHDAMYWYRQDPGQGLRLIYYSQIVNDFQKGDIAEGYSVSREKKESFPLTVTSAQKNPTAFYLCASRKTSGSSYEQYFGPGTRLTVT.